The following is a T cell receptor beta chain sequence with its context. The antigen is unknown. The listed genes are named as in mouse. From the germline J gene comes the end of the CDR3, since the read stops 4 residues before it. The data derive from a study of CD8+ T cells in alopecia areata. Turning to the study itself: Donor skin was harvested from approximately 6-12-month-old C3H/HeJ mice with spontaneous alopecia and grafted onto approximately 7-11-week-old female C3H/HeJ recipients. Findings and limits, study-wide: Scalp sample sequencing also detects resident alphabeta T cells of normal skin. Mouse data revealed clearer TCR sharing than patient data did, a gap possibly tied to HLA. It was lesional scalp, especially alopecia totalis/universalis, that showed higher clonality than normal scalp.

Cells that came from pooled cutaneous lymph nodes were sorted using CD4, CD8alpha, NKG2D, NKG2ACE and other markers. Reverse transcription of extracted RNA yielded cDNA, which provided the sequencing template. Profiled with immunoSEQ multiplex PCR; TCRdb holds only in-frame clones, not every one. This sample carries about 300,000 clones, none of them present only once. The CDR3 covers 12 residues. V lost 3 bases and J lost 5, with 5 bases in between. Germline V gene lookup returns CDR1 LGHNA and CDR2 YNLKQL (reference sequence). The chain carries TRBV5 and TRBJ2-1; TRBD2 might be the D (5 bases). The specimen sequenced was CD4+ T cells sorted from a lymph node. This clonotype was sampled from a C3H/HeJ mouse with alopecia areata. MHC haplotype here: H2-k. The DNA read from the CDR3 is TGTGCCAGCAGCCATGGGGATGCT. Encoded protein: CASSHGDA. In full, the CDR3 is CASSHGDAEQFF.